Listed here is a single TCR beta chain. This clonotype was found many times. Its cognate antigen has yet to be identified. No base-level quality is on record; no much larger clone is a single base apart. The sample is drawn from a study of T cells after yellow fever vaccination (dated by TCRdb to between 2018 and 2020). Turning to the overall study: The SMART-Seq v4 Ultra Low Input RNA kit was used to prepare libraries from fractions with low cell numbers. To follow T-cell clones before and after primary and booster YFV17D yellow fever vaccination, bulk TCR alpha and beta repertoires were sequenced over time. Two healthy male donors, one aged 18 to 30 and one aged 30 to 40 years, made up the cohort. Bulk PBMC replicates and cell subsets were isolated from blood drawn at multiple timepoints before and after both primary and secondary immunization.

TCR cDNA was synthesized by 5'RACE template switching, which introduced a universal primer site and unique molecular identifiers. Priming for cDNA synthesis came from both the TCR alpha and TCR beta constant segments. Libraries were amplified in two PCR steps, with sample barcodes and sequencing adapters added in the second step. Sequencing of the libraries was done on either Illumina HiSeq 2500 (2x100 bp) or NovaSeq (2x150 bp). From the authors' description of their analysis: MIGEC handled demultiplexing of reads and collapsing into UMI consensus sequences, while MiXCR performed V(D)J alignment. Using edgeR on replicate PBMC samples, clonotypes were called vaccine-responding if FDR was below 0.01 and the log2 fold change was above 5 up to day 15. CD4 or CD8 identity was assigned to each bulk clonotype according to whether the clonotype was present at higher abundance in the sequenced CD4 repertoire or the sequenced CD8 repertoire. The public reads were reanalyzed by TCRdb: fastp trimming at Q25, MiXCR alignment, in-frame beta chains only. Here each entry gathers all rows of one CDR3 protein and keeps the most common genes and DNA. The V and J calls, along with clone size, are taken from TCRdb and not from the paper's own processing. The sample has approximately 600,000 distinct CDR3 sequences on record, roughly an eighth of them singletons. The ten largest account for just under 15% of the sample.

The CDR3 sequence holds 12 residues, the cysteine and phenylalanine included. The only DNA kept is the CDR3, 36 bases in frame from the first base. From the germline V gene (reference sequence), CDR1 is LNHDA and CDR2 is SQIVND. On the study overall, not on this receptor specifically: A small fraction of clonotypes showed up in both the CD4 and CD8 compartments, probably as a result of convergent recombination. Because the study included only a couple of donors, the extent to which the findings can be generalized is limited. FACS-sorted repertoires could contain abundant contaminating clonotypes from the bulk population, so computational filtering was required. Most clones expanded after primary vaccination (around 96% of CD4 and 88% of CD8) were re-detected after the booster, suggesting that broad memory maintenance occurred. Compared with the primary T-cell response, the secondary T-cell response was weaker but faster, peaking on day 5 rather than day 15.

The treatment or condition label here, explained by the study, means: live attenuated yellow fever vaccine strain. At each blood-draw timepoint, two biological replicates of bulk PBMCs were obtained. PBMCs were isolated from peripheral blood using a standard Ficoll-Paque protocol. TriZol was used to extract RNA from bulk PBMCs, from CD4 and CD8 fractions, and from dextramer-positive and dextramer-negative fractions. The sample here was PBMCs, taken on the day of the yellow fever booster vaccination. In this chain, TRBV19 is recombined with TRBJ2-1, with TRBD2 tentatively as D gene (5 bases match). This TCR derives from a young man who received the YFV17D yellow fever vaccine. The nucleotide sequence is TGTTCCGGACTCTGGGGAACCAATGAGCAGTTCTTC. This is translated as CSGLWGTNEQFF.